This entry lists 23 T cell receptor beta chains sequenced from one sample in a study of CD8 T cells in acute hepatitis C reinfection. Regarding time point: naive CD8 control sorted from an acute-time-point sample. Data came from immunoSEQ multiplex PCR; TCRdb stores just in-frame clones and leaves some out. The profile covers 30,000 to 45,000 clones, with 70% to 90% appearing a single time and about a tenth taken by the ten largest. The sequencing input was naive CD8+ T cells from PBMCs. Receptors were obtained from a woman aged 18-29 years who spontaneously cleared hepatitis C infection.

V usage is TRBV15 and J usage is TRBJ1-2; 8 bases align to TRBD1. CDR1 and CDR2 from the germline V gene are LNHNV and YYDKDF (reference sequence). V trimming: 5 bases; J trimming: 6 bases; junction bases outside the gene matches: 11. The CDR3 extends over 15 amino acids. CDR3 region: CATSGAEDRADGYTF. CDR3 coding DNA: TGTGCCACCAGCGGGGCTGAGGACAGGGCGGATGGCTACACCTTC. Together with reference TRBV15 and TRBJ1-2, the CDR3 gives the full variable domain: DAMVIQNPRYQVTQFGKPVTLSCSQTLNHNVMYWYQQKSSQAPKLLFHYYDKDFNNEADTPDNFQSRRPNTSFCFLDIRSPGLGDTAMYLCATSGAEDRADGYTFGSGTRLTVV.

The chain has TRBV27 and TRBJ1-2, with D unclear. Trimming shortened V by 8 bases and J by 1 base, and 20 bases separated the two germline ends. Germline CDR1 reads MNHEY; CDR2 reads SMNVEV (reference sequence). CDR3 length: 16 amino acids. The CDR3 nucleotides read TGTGCCAGCGCCTCCGCGGTCTTGAGCCTTAACTATGGCTACACCTTC. Its protein is CASASAVLSLNYGYTF.

The chain couples TRBV11-2 to TRBJ2-2, with a weak D call TRBD2 (5 bases). V lost 3 bases, J lost 1 base, and 12 bases lay in between. The CDR3 consists of 16 residues. CDR1 is SGHAT and CDR2 is FQNNGV in the germline V gene. The CDR3 coding sequence is TGTGCCAGCAGCTTTAACTTCGGGAAGAACACCGGGGAGCTGTTTTTT. Translating gives CASSFNFGKNTGELFF. Complete variable domain (other parts from reference TRBV11-2 and TRBJ2-2): EAGVAQSPRYKIIEKRQSVAFWCNPISGHATLYWYQQILGQGPKLLIQFQNNGVVDDSQLPKDRFSAERLKGVDSTLKIQPAKLEDSAVYLCASSFNFGKNTGELFFGEGSRLTVL.

The rearrangement links TRBV6-5 to TRBJ1-1; no firm D call. Germline CDR1 is MNHEY and CDR2 is SVGAGI. V dropped 2 bases and J dropped 3 bases, with 16 bases sitting between them. The CDR3 loop spans 16 amino acids. The CDR3 is CASSYPRSTGDTEAFF. The CDR3 DNA sequence: TGTGCCAGCAGTTACCCGCGATCGACTGGAGACACTGAAGCTTTCTTT.

The rearrangement uses TRBV5-1 and TRBJ2-3; no reliable D call. The CDR3 runs 16 residues. V lost 2 bases, J lost 2 bases, and 15 bases lay in between. CDR1 is SGHRS, CDR2 YFSETQ, per germline. Here the CDR3 reads CASSFPRREATDTQYF. DNA for the CDR3: TGCGCCAGCAGCTTTCCACGAAGAGAGGCCACAGATACGCAGTATTTT.

This rearrangement joins TRBV6-5 to TRBJ2-2; maybe TRBD1 (5 bases). Germline lookup yields CDR1 MNHEY and CDR2 SVGAGI. V lost 1 base and J 7 bases, leaving 10 bases between the germline ends. The CDR3 is 14 amino acids. The CDR3 reads CASSYFKGYGELFF. In DNA, the CDR3 is TGTGCCAGCAGTTACTTTAAGGGGTACGGGGAGCTGTTTTTT.

The chain links TRBV7-3 to TRBJ2-7; D gene unclear. The germline V and J ends were trimmed by 3 bases and 0 bases, with 12 bases remaining between them. Per germline, CDR1 SGHTA and CDR2 FQGTGA. The CDR3 consists of 15 residues. The CDR3 sequence: CASSFYPGSSYEQYF. The CDR3, as DNA: TGTGCCAGCAGCTTTTATCCCGGATCCTCCTACGAGCAGTACTTC.

This clone qualifies as medium-sized. J is TRBJ2-2 and V is TRBV14, with 7 positions matching TRBD2. V shed 2 bases and J 6 bases; nucleotides not matched to a gene: 3. The CDR3 totals 14 residues. CDR1 SGHDN and CDR2 FVKESK come from the germline V gene. CDR3 amino acids: CASSQLLAAGELFF. DNA for the CDR3: TGTGCCAGCAGCCAACTGCTAGCGGCCGGGGAGCTGTTTTTT.

This chain connects TRBV5-7 to TRBJ2-7; D is perhaps TRBD2 (6 bases). TRBV5-7 is treated as an ORF (open reading frame) with a function not yet certain. V lost 4 bases, J lost 2 bases, and 10 bases lay in between. The CDR3 loop spans 13 amino acids. In DNA, the CDR3 is TGTGCCAGCAGCAGCGGGCCTACCTACGAGCAGTACTTC. This encodes CASSSGPTYEQYF.

The chain combines TRBV7-3 with TRBJ2-5, with D possibly being TRBD2 (7 bases). The CDR3 consists of 14 residues. The germline V gene has CDR1 SGHTA and CDR2 FQGTGA. Trimming shortened V by 5 bases and J by 5 bases, and 15 bases separated the two germline ends. The CDR3: CASSRGATGETQYF. The CDR3 region has the DNA TGTGCCAGCAGCCGGGGGGCCACCGGGGAGACCCAGTACTTC.

This CDR3 is CASRDSGDTEAFF. CDR3 bases: TGTGCCAGCAGGGACTCAGGGGACACTGAAGCTTTCTTT. V and J are TRBV27 and TRBJ1-1, with D possibly being TRBD1 (6 bases). Germline V gene sequence: CDR1 MNHEY, CDR2 SMNVEV (reference sequence). The CDR3 has 13 residues. V lost 6 bases and J lost 3, with 11 bases in between.

This chain connects TRBV7-9 to TRBJ2-3, with D maybe TRBD1 (6 bases). Germline lookup yields CDR1 SEHNR and CDR2 FQNEAQ (reference sequence). The CDR3 covers 18 residues. The V and J ends lost 5 bases and 0 bases respectively, with 21 bases between them. This CDR3 reads CASSRELTGHRSTDTQYF. CDR3 coding DNA: TGTGCCAGCAGCCGAGAGCTAACGGGACACCGCAGCACAGATACGCAGTATTTT. The full variable domain, with the rest looked up from reference TRBV7-9 and TRBJ2-3, is DTGVSQNPRHKITKRGQNVTFRCDPISEHNRLYWYRQTLGQGPEFLTYFQNEAQLEKSRLLSDRFSAERPKGSFSTLEIQRTEQGDSAMYLCASSRELTGHRSTDTQYFGPGTRLTVL.

The chain recombines TRBV4-1 with TRBJ2-1; 12 nucleotides match TRBD2. The CDR3 is 22 amino acids. The trim removed 0 bases at V and 0 bases at J, leaving 15 bases unmatched. Germline CDR1 is MGHRA and CDR2 is YSYEKL. This CDR3 is CASSQDRARLAGGSDSYNEQFF. In DNA, the CDR3 is TGCGCCAGCAGCCAAGATAGGGCCCGGCTAGCGGGAGGGTCAGACTCCTACAATGAGCAGTTCTTC.

The V call is TRBV29-1, the J call TRBJ1-2; 8 positions match TRBD1. V was pared by 0 bases and J by 5 bases, with 8 bases of the junction left unmatched. CDR1 is SQVTM and CDR2 is ANQGSEA in the germline V gene. CDR3 size: 15 residues. Written as DNA, the CDR3 is TGCAGCGTTGAAGATTCCAGGGGGCTAGGATATGGCTACACCTTC. Translated: CSVEDSRGLGYGYTF.

The genes are TRBV27 and TRBJ2-5, with D perhaps matching TRBD1 (6 bases). Trimming pared 7 bases from V and 1 base from J, leaving 16 bases between. The CDR3 runs to 15 residues. CDR1 and CDR2 (germline): MNHEY, SMNVEV (reference sequence). The chain's CDR3 is CASTALGQLQETQYF. CDR3 DNA sequence: TGTGCCAGCACGGCTCTCGGACAGCTCCAAGAGACCCAGTACTTC.

V usage is TRBV4-1 and J usage is TRBJ2-7; no clear D. Germline-derived CDR1 and CDR2 are MGHRA and YSYEKL. The CDR3 spans 13 residues. V was pared by 1 base and J by 0 bases, with 4 bases between. CDR3 loop: CASSQGFSYEQYF. The DNA for the CDR3 is TGCGCCAGCAGCCAAGGCTTCTCCTACGAGCAGTACTTC.

V usage is TRBV4-1 and J usage is TRBJ1-4; TRBD1 might be the D (5 bases). From germline, CDR1 is MGHRA and CDR2 YSYEKL. The CDR3 runs to 15 residues. Trimming left V 2 bases short and J 8 bases short, with 15 bases between. As DNA, the CDR3 is TGCGCCAGCAGCCAAAGCGGGGGATCCCCCGAAAAACTGTTTTTT. It encodes CASSQSGGSPEKLFF.

The chain combines TRBV19 with TRBJ2-7; D gene unclear. CDR3 length: 13 amino acids. CDR1 and CDR2 from the germline V gene are LNHDA and SQIVND (reference sequence). V was shortened by 2 bases and J by 4 bases, with 9 bases between the two germline ends. The CDR3 nucleotides read TGTGCCAGTAGTATATTGGTCGGGTACGAGCAGTACTTC. It is translated as CASSILVGYEQYF.

The chain uses TRBV7-9 and TRBJ1-2, with D unresolved. Per the germline V gene, CDR1 is SEHNR and CDR2 is FQNEAQ (reference sequence). This CDR3 contains 14 residues. The germline V and J ends were trimmed by 1 base and 8 bases, with 14 bases remaining between them. DNA of the CDR3: TGTGCCAGCAGCTTAGTGGTCAGCCCCTGGGGCTACACCTTC. Amino acid sequence: CASSLVVSPWGYTF.

A single count supports this clone. The gene calls are TRBV9 and TRBJ1-1, with no clear D. Trimming pared 2 bases from V and 4 bases from J, leaving 12 bases between. Germline assignment: CDR1 SGDLS and CDR2 YYNGEE. The CDR3 contains 14 residues. This CDR3 reads CASSVGVGSTEAFF. The CDR3 bases are TGTGCCAGCAGCGTTGGGGTAGGAAGCACTGAAGCTTTCTTT.

The V and J genes are TRBV7-6 and TRBJ2-2; D not certain. CDR1 is SGHVS, CDR2 FNYEAQ, per germline. The length of the CDR3 is 14 residues. Trimming took 5 bases from V and 9 from J, leaving 16 bases between them. CDR3 nucleotides: TGTGCCAGCAGCGCAGCCCCTGCAATTCGGGAGCTGTTTTTT. This translates into CASSAAPAIRELFF.

This clone appeared a few times. The gene calls are TRBV27 and TRBJ1-4; tentative D call: TRBD1 (6 bases). The V end was cut by 4 bases, the J end by 4 bases, with 10 bases between. In germline, CDR1 is MNHEY, CDR2 SMNVEV (reference sequence). The CDR3 is made up of 14 amino acids. The CDR3 DNA reads TGTGCCAGCAGTTCGGGACAAATTAATGAAAAACTGTTTTTT. It codes for CASSSGQINEKLFF. The complete variable domain, with remaining parts taken from reference TRBV27 and TRBJ1-4, reads EAQVTQNPRYLITVTGKKLTVTCSQNMNHEYMSWYRQDPGLGLRQIYYSMNVEVTDKGDVPEGYKVSRKEKRNFPLILESPSPNQTSLYFCASSSGQINEKLFFGSGTQLSVL.

The chain uses TRBV19 and TRBJ1-1; D unresolved. Trimming removed 3 bases from V and 0 bases from J, with 11 bases in between. The germline V gene has CDR1 LNHDA and CDR2 SQIVND (reference sequence). This CDR3 has 15 residues. The CDR3 region has the DNA TGTGCCAGTAGTATGGGGTCCGGCATGAACACTGAAGCTTTCTTT. It is translated as CASSMGSGMNTEAFF.